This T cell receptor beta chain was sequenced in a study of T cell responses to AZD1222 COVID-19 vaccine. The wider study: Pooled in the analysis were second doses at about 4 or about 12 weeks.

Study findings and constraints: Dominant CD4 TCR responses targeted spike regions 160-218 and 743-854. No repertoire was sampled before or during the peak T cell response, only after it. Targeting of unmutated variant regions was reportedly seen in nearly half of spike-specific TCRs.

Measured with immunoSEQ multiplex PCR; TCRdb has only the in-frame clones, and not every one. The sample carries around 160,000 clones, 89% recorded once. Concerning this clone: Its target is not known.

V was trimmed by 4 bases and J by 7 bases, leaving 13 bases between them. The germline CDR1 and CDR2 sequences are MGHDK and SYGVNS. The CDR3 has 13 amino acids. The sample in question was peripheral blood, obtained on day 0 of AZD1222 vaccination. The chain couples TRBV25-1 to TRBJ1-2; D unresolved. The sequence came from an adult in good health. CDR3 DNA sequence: TGTGCCAGCAGTGGAGGGAATTCGGGTGGCTACACCTTC. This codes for CASSGGNSGGYTF.